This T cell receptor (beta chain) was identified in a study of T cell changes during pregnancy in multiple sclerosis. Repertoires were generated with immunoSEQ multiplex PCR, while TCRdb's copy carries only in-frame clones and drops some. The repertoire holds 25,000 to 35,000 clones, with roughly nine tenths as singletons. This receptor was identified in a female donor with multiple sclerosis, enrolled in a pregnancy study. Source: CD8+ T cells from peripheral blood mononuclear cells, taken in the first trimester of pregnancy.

CDR3 protein: CASSISHHSSYEQYF. CDR3 DNA: TGTGCCAGTAGTATATCGCACCATAGCTCCTACGAGCAGTACTTC. The rearrangement joins TRBV19 to TRBJ2-7; D is unresolved. V lost 2 bases to trimming and J lost 0 bases, with 11 bases between them. The CDR3 spans 15 residues. The germline V gene has CDR1 LNHDA and CDR2 SQIVND (reference sequence).